This T cell receptor beta chain was observed in a study of blood T cell repertoires in COVID-19. Study at large: Acute and convalescent COVID-19 specimens originated in the United States, Italy and Spain. T cells, B-cell-depleted T cells, or PBMCs supplied cDNA or gDNA.

Germline V gives CDR1 SGHRS, CDR2 YFSETQ. V gave up 0 bases and J gave up 4 bases; unmatched junction bases: 3. This CDR3 spans 15 amino acids. Only in-frame clones appear in the TCRdb table, and some are missing; sequencing was by immunoSEQ multiplex PCR. The sample records roughly 67,000 clones, around 87% being singletons. This chain joins TRBV5-1 and TRBJ1-5; TRBD1 aligns across 8 bases. The receptor was isolated from a woman aged 60-70 years with acute or convalescent COVID-19. Sequenced material: peripheral blood. The CDR3 is CASSLGGTGNQPQHF. For the CDR3, the DNA is TGCGCCAGCAGCTTGGGGGGGACAGGTAATCAGCCCCAGCATTTT.